This T cell receptor (beta chain) was documented in a study of T cell responses to AZD1222 COVID-19 vaccine. General study results and limits: White British people made up most donors, females outnumbered males, and clonal diversity was possibly underestimated. Baseline antibody screening turned up just a handful of seropositive AZD1222 recipients. There were vaccine-associated CD4 TCRs across spike, dominant at 160-218 and 743-854.

In the case of this clone: Antigen specificity is unknown.

The CDR3 sequence is 14 residues long. V dropped 5 bases and J dropped 0 bases, with 11 bases sitting between them. The germline V gene has CDR1 DFQATT and CDR2 SNEGSKA (reference sequence). Clones were read by immunoSEQ multiplex PCR, and TCRdb kept only the in-frame ones, dropping some. The repertoire includes about 100,000 clones, more than 70% of them detected once, and roughly a tenth sits in the top ten. V is TRBV20-1 and J is TRBJ1-5; perhaps TRBD1 as D (6 bases). This TCR was recovered from an adult who received the AZD1222 COVID-19 vaccine. The specimen was peripheral blood, collected 28 days after the second AZD1222 dose. Here the CDR3 reads CSARAGDSNQPQHF. The CDR3 DNA is TGCAGTGCTCGTGCAGGGGATAGCAATCAGCCCCAGCATTTT.